Shown below are 13 T cell receptor beta chains from a single sample sequenced in a study of blood T cell repertoires in COVID-19. Clones were read by immunoSEQ multiplex PCR, and TCRdb kept only the in-frame ones, dropping some. The sample records 650,000 to 800,000 clones, 80% to 90% being singletons. The specimen was peripheral blood. These receptors were taken from a woman between 18 and 29 years old with acute or convalescent COVID-19.

J is TRBJ2-7 and V is TRBV9, with 10 bases fitting TRBD1. This CDR3 comprises 15 residues. V lost 5 bases and J lost 5; bases outside the gene matches: 10. The germline V gene has CDR1 SGDLS and CDR2 YYNGEE. CDR3 in DNA: TGTGCCAGCAGTGAGAGAGGGGACAGGGGCGACGAGCAGTACTTC. It specifies CASSERGDRGDEQYF.

This chain connects TRBV20-1 to TRBJ1-6; possible D gene TRBD1, 5 bases. Germline CDR1 DFQATT, CDR2 SNEGSKA (reference sequence). V was pared by 3 bases and J by 7 bases, with 13 bases between. The CDR3 sequence is 14 residues long. The CDR3 reads CSASWGGGNSPLHF. The CDR3, as DNA: TGCAGTGCTAGTTGGGGGGGTGGGAATTCACCCCTCCACTTT.

The chain joins TRBV5-5 to TRBJ2-1; no reliable D call. Germline V gives CDR1 SGHKS, CDR2 YYEKEE (reference sequence). The CDR3 runs 11 residues. Trimming took 5 bases from V and 8 from J, leaving 8 bases between them. The CDR3 DNA reads TGTGCCAGCAGGAGGCTGGATGAGCAGTTCTTC. It codes for CASRRLDEQFF.

The chain joins TRBV5-6 to TRBJ2-1; tentative D call: TRBD2 (5 bases). V lost 2 bases and J lost 4, with 7 bases in between. Germline CDR1 is SGHDT and CDR2 is YYEEEE. This CDR3 is built from 13 residues. CDR3 DNA: TGTGCCAGCAGCTTACGGACTTACAATGAGCAGTTCTTC. It yields the protein CASSLRTYNEQFF.

CDR3 protein: CASSLSGYGYTF. As DNA, the CDR3 is TGTGCCAGCAGCCTCTCAGGATATGGCTACACCTTC. The chain links TRBV6-5 to TRBJ1-2; D is unclear. The CDR3 runs to 12 residues. Trimming pared 6 bases from V and 5 bases from J, leaving 10 bases between. Germline V gene data show CDR1 as MNHEY and CDR2 as SVGAGI.

The chain employs TRBV18 and TRBJ1-1; D not certain. The V end lost 6 bases, the J end lost 0 bases, and 8 bases lay between the germline ends. The germline V gene has CDR1 KGHSH and CDR2 LQKENI. The CDR3 length is 13 residues. CDR3 amino acids: CASSLGVNTEAFF. Written as DNA, the CDR3 is TGTGCCAGCTCTCTGGGCGTGAACACTGAAGCTTTCTTT.

The chain is built from TRBV28 and TRBJ2-3, with TRBD2 matching over 16 bases. The germline V gene has CDR1 MDHEN and CDR2 SYDVKM. The CDR3 is 19 residues long. V shed 4 bases and J 4 bases; nucleotides not matched to a gene: 11. The CDR3 DNA is TGTGCCAGCAGTTCATATGGGACTAGCGGGGGGGCCGTTGCAGATACGCAGTATTTT. Protein sequence: CASSSYGTSGGAVADTQYF.

This clone was seen just once. V and J are TRBV10-3 and TRBJ2-7, with TRBD1 identical over 9 bases. This CDR3 spans 16 amino acids. The germline V gene encodes CDR1 ENHRY and CDR2 SYGVKD. Unmatched junction bases numbered 7, after V lost 2 bases and J lost 2 bases. CDR3 sequence (DNA): TGTGCCATCAGTGAGCCCGGGACAGGGAATACCTACGAGCAGTACTTC. Protein sequence: CAISEPGTGNTYEQYF.

V is TRBV12-5 and J is TRBJ2-7; perhaps TRBD2 as D (6 bases). This CDR3 is built from 14 residues. CDR1 and CDR2 (germline): LGHNT, FRNRAP. The V end lost 5 bases, the J end lost 3 bases, and 14 bases lay between the germline ends. Written as DNA, the CDR3 is TGTGCTAGTGGTGATCCGGGGGTTCACTACGAGCAGTACTTC. Amino acid sequence: CASGDPGVHYEQYF.

The CDR3 loop reads CASSLARVGGYTF. CDR3 bases: TGTGCCAGCAGTTTGGCCAGGGTAGGTGGCTACACCTTC. This rearrangement joins TRBV12-3 or TRBV12-4 to TRBJ1-2; weak D call: TRBD1 (5 bases). V lost 3 bases, J lost 7 bases, and 12 bases lay in between. The CDR3 is 13 amino acids.

For this clone: Within the sample, other DNA sequences also encode this same CDR3. This sequence joins TRBV5-1 and TRBJ1-2, with TRBD1 as a possible D gene (6 bases). Germline values: CDR1 SGHRS, CDR2 YFSETQ. Trimming removed 2 bases at V and 7 bases at J, with 12 bases between. The CDR3 has 13 residues. CDR3 region: CASSFEGVSGYTF. The CDR3 DNA reads TGCGCCAGCAGCTTTGAGGGGGTCAGTGGCTACACCTTC.

The chain uses TRBV7-6 and TRBJ1-5; D remains unclear. The germline gives CDR1 SGHVS, CDR2 FNYEAQ. The CDR3 loop spans 16 amino acids. V lost 5 bases, J lost 7 bases, and 21 bases lay in between. CDR3 region: CASSPSSRRVRQPQHF. The CDR3 DNA is TGTGCCAGCAGCCCCAGTAGTCGGAGGGTAAGGCAGCCCCAGCATTTT. Full variable domain (outside the CDR3, taken from reference TRBV7-6 and TRBJ1-5): GAGVSQSPRYKVTKRGQDVALRCDPISGHVSLYWYRQALGQGPEFLTYFNYEAQQDKSGLPNDRFSAERPEGSISTLTIQRTEQRDSAMYRCASSPSSRRVRQPQHFGDGTRLSIL.

The genes are TRBV4-1 and TRBJ2-1, with 8 bases aligning to TRBD2. CDR1 is MGHRA, CDR2 YSYEKL, per germline. V shed 0 bases, J shed 3 bases, and the junction held 7 bases outside the gene matches. CDR3 size: 17 residues. CDR3 sequence (DNA): TGCGCCAGCAGCCAAGAATTCGGGGGGGGTAACTACAATGAGCAGTTCTTC. Residues: CASSQEFGGGNYNEQFF.